Below, one TCR beta chain is given with its context. What it recognizes is unknown. The data stem from a study of cytomegalovirus exposure and HLA in healthy donors. Study-level information: The same platform was used for the 120 validation repertoires and the roughly 680 first-cohort repertoires, a later analysis reported. Broader study findings: The tendency of first-cohort TCR clusters to co-occur in the 120 or so validation repertoires was identified by a subsequent analysis.

Produced via immunoSEQ multiplex PCR; TCRdb's table is partial and in-frame only. The table has about 98,000 clones, about 90% seen once. V lost 4 bases, J lost 0 bases, and 3 bases stayed unmatched. From germline, CDR1 is SGHRS and CDR2 YFSETQ. The CDR3 is 16 residues long. Sequenced input: PBMCs. This chain uses TRBV5-1 with TRBJ2-5, with 13 positions matching TRBD2. This clonotype originated in a man aged 18-30 years in good health and CMV-seropositive. The CDR3 sequence is CASSPGLAGYQETQYF. CDR3 DNA sequence: TGCGCCAGCAGCCCGGGACTAGCGGGATACCAAGAGACCCAGTACTTC.